This section outlines one T cell receptor (beta chain) sequence together with its context. This table comes from immunoSEQ multiplex PCR, and its TCRdb copy is limited to in-frame clones, with some not included. The data contain about 92,000 clones, under 95% of them singletons. The data derive from a study of OX40 agonist ivuxolimab in advanced cancers. This clonotype was obtained from an adult with an advanced solid tumor such as melanoma, head and neck, liver or kidney cancer. The starting material was CD4+ or CD8+ T cells sorted from blood, obtained in a trial of the OX40 agonist ivuxolimab.

The CDR3 protein is CASSPPNGDEQFF. Written as DNA, the CDR3 is TGTGCCAGCTCACCTCCGAACGGGGATGAGCAGTTCTTC. This sequence joins TRBV18 and TRBJ2-1; D perhaps matches TRBD2 (5 bases). V lost 3 bases and J lost 8, with 11 bases in between. The CDR3 has 13 amino acids. Germline-derived CDR1 and CDR2 are KGHSH and LQKENI.